The 14 T cell receptor beta chains below all came from one sample that was sequenced in a study of memory CD4+ T cells and cytomegalovirus serostatus. Single viable CD3+CD4+CD8-CD45RO+ cells were sorted as the memory CD4+ T cells. Produced via immunoSEQ multiplex PCR; TCRdb's table is partial and in-frame only. The sample includes approximately 60,000 clones, roughly 81% of them seen just once. Sequences were obtained from memory CD4+ T cells from blood. These TCRs come from an adult in good health and CMV-seronegative.

This clone was seen a few times. This chain joins TRBV20-1 and TRBJ2-3; D call uncertain. This CDR3 is 10 amino acids long. The V gene lost 3 bases and the J gene lost 6 bases, with 4 bases spanning the gap. CDR1 is DFQATT and CDR2 is SNEGSKA in the germline V gene (reference sequence). For the CDR3, the DNA is TGCAGTGCTAGGAAGGATACGCAGTATTTT. It yields the protein CSARKDTQYF.

Regarding this clone: This CDR3 is also generated by other DNA sequences in the sample. The V call is TRBV28, the J call TRBJ1-5; 10 bases align to TRBD1. The V segment lost 3 bases and the J segment 4 bases; nucleotides outside the gene matches: 3. Germline CDR1 is MDHEN and CDR2 is SYDVKM. The CDR3 has 15 residues. CDR3 nucleotide sequence: TGTGCCAGCAGTTTGGGGACAGGGGTAAATCAGCCCCAGCATTTT. Its protein product is CASSLGTGVNQPQHF.

The chain joins TRBV11-2 to TRBJ1-3; D remains unclear. Germline assignment: CDR1 SGHAT and CDR2 FQNNGV. The V end was cut by 3 bases, the J end by 0 bases, with 12 bases between. This CDR3 contains 16 residues. The CDR3 sequence: CASSFVMALSGNTIYF. The CDR3 DNA sequence: TGTGCCAGCAGCTTCGTTATGGCGCTCTCTGGAAACACCATATATTTT.

The chain is built from TRBV4-1 and TRBJ2-7; 9 positions agree with TRBD2. The CDR3 is made up of 14 amino acids. The V and J ends lost 0 bases and 13 bases, in that order; junction bases with no gene match: 10. From germline, CDR1 is MGHRA and CDR2 YSYEKL. CDR3 residues: CASSQDRAGGLSYF. The DNA for the CDR3 is TGCGCCAGCAGCCAAGATCGGGCGGGAGGGCTCTCTTACTTC.

The chain's CDR3 is CASSSRQGASVAEAFF. CDR3 nucleotide sequence: TGTGCCAGCAGTTCTCGACAGGGGGCGTCGGTGGCTGAAGCTTTCTTT. This chain joins TRBV28 and TRBJ1-1; TRBD1 matches 10 bases. The CDR3 extends over 16 amino acids. Germline V gene sequence: CDR1 MDHEN, CDR2 SYDVKM. V shed 4 bases, J shed 6 bases, and the junction held 11 bases outside the gene matches.

This clone was seen a handful of times. This chain links TRBV28 with TRBJ2-3, with 11 bases lining up with TRBD2. The CDR3 covers 16 residues. V trimming: 3 bases; J trimming: 2 bases; junction bases outside the gene matches: 4. Germline V gives CDR1 MDHEN, CDR2 SYDVKM. DNA of the CDR3: TGTGCCAGCAGTTTTATACTAGCGGGAGTCACAGATACGCAGTATTTT. Encoded protein: CASSFILAGVTDTQYF.

The rearrangement uses TRBV11-3 and TRBJ2-2, with 8 bases that match TRBD1. Germline V CDR1 and CDR2: SGHNT, YENEEA. The V segment lost 4 bases and the J segment 0 bases; nucleotides outside the gene matches: 7. There are 17 residues in the CDR3. In nucleotides, the CDR3 is TGTGCCAGCAGCTACCCTCGGGACAGGCCGAACACCGGGGAGCTGTTTTTT. Translation gives CASSYPRDRPNTGELFF. Looking up the rest from reference TRBV11-3 and TRBJ2-2 gives the full variable domain: EAGVVQSPRYKIIEKKQPVAFWCNPISGHNTLYWYLQNLGQGPELLIRYENEEAVDDSQLPKDRFSAERLKGVDSTLKIQPAELGDSAVYLCASSYPRDRPNTGELFFGEGSRLTVL.

This chain links TRBV6-1 with TRBJ2-1; 7 nucleotides align to TRBD2. Germline V gene sequence: CDR1 MNHNS, CDR2 SASEGT. The CDR3 loop spans 17 amino acids. Trimming at V came to 4 bases and at J to 2 bases, leaving 11 bases not matched to a gene. DNA of the CDR3: TGTGCCAGCAGTGTAAGTAGTGTGGGGGGGGCCTACAATGAGCAGTTCTTC. It specifies CASSVSSVGGAYNEQFF.

J is TRBJ2-7 and V is TRBV5-6; D remains ambiguous. Trimming removed 2 bases from V and 1 base from J, with 13 bases in between. The V gene's germline CDR1 is SGHDT and CDR2 YYEEEE. This CDR3 contains 15 residues. The CDR3: CASSFSGPRSYEQYF. The CDR3 DNA reads as TGTGCCAGCAGCTTTTCGGGCCCGAGGTCCTACGAGCAGTACTTC.

The V and J genes are TRBV18 and TRBJ1-1; TRBD1 might be the D (6 bases). The CDR3 has 13 residues. Trimming took 6 bases from V and 2 from J, leaving 10 bases between them. The germline gives CDR1 KGHSH, CDR2 LQKENI. CDR3 sequence reads: CASSVTGNTEAFF. The DNA for the CDR3 is TGTGCCAGCTCCGTGACAGGCAACACTGAAGCTTTCTTT.

The rearrangement links TRBV27 to TRBJ1-2; 7 bases map to TRBD1. The V and J ends lost 6 bases and 1 base, in that order; junction bases with no gene match: 14. The CDR3 has 17 amino acids. The germline gives CDR1 MNHEY, CDR2 SMNVEV (reference sequence). CDR3: CASSPPGTAHLNYGYTF. CDR3 nucleotides: TGTGCCAGCAGCCCCCCCGGGACAGCACACCTTAACTATGGCTACACCTTC.

The rearrangement joins TRBV7-9 to TRBJ2-1; no reliable D call. The CDR3 length is 13 residues. Per germline, CDR1 SEHNR and CDR2 FQNEAQ (reference sequence). Trimming stripped 4 bases from V and 5 bases from J, with 9 bases between. The CDR3 protein is CASSSDVNNEQFF. The CDR3 DNA reads as TGTGCCAGCAGCTCCGACGTCAACAATGAGCAGTTCTTC.

J is TRBJ1-1 and V is TRBV19, with 7 bases matching TRBD1. CDR3 length equals 16 residues. CDR1 LNHDA and CDR2 SQIVND come from the germline V gene (reference sequence). Germline trimming cut 3 bases from V and 3 bases from J; bases unmatched to any gene: 10. This CDR3 is CASSIPNRGRDTEAFF. CDR3 coding DNA: TGTGCCAGTAGTATCCCCAACAGGGGACGGGACACTGAAGCTTTCTTT.

The chain combines TRBV18 with TRBJ1-2; maybe TRBD1 (5 bases). The CDR3 runs 14 residues. Germline V gene data show CDR1 as KGHSH and CDR2 as LQKENI. V was shortened by 1 base and J by 1 base, with 7 bases between the two germline ends. The CDR3 loop reads CASSPQRGNYGYTF. The CDR3 DNA reads TGTGCCAGCTCACCACAGAGGGGTAACTATGGCTACACCTTC.